This TCR beta chain comes out of a study of CD8+CD57+ T cells in acquired aplastic anemia. Study context: Mean DNA quantity obtained from sorted CD4+ and CD8+ cells was about 3 ug.

Study-wide points: The study identified more than 25 CD8+ CDR3 sequences shared by patients and controls. Patients did not significantly differ from controls in CD8+ Simpson's diversity.

The study profiled TCR beta VDJ and CDR3 using genomic DNA as template. TCRdb reprocessed the reads with MiXCR, giving one entry per CDR3 protein. The sample yields 300,000 or so distinct CDR3 sequences, 45% to 65% seen once. Patients who underwent sequencing had shown CD8+CD57+ cell expansion by flow cytometry. All patients were therapy-naive when blood was sampled. Comment on this clonotype: No antigen is known for it.

The germline CDR1 and CDR2 sequences are SNHLY and FYNNEI. CDR3 length: 14 amino acids. V was trimmed by 8 bases and J by 0 bases, leaving 13 bases between them. Source material: sorted CD4+, CD8+, or CD8+CD57+ T cells (not recorded which) from PBMCs. The V call is TRBV2, the J call TRBJ1-1; D is perhaps TRBD1 (6 bases). The receptor comes from a human donor with aplastic anemia. The CDR3 nucleotides are TGTGCCAGCGCGAGGGGGGGCCTGAACACTGAAGCTTTCTTT. Its translation: CASARGGLNTEAFF.